This passage covers 32 T cell receptor beta chains from one sample sequenced in a study of cytomegalovirus exposure and HLA in healthy donors. Primers: 60 Vbeta forward and 13 Jbeta reverse. Produced via immunoSEQ multiplex PCR; TCRdb's table is partial and in-frame only. The repertoire holds around 110,000 clones, with roughly 80% as singletons. The sequenced sample consisted of PBMCs. The source of these receptors is a man over 45 in good health and CMV-seronegative.

The V gene is TRBV4-3, the J gene TRBJ1-2, with unresolved D. CDR1 LGHNA and CDR2 YSLEER come from the germline V gene. Trimming took off 4 bases at V and 6 bases at J, with 18 bases between the two ends. The CDR3 contains 15 residues. The CDR3 sequence is CASSPRPTGSDGYTF. CDR3 coding DNA: TGCGCCAGCAGCCCAAGACCGACTGGCTCCGATGGCTACACCTTC.

V gene TRBV9 combines with J gene TRBJ2-5; D gene ambiguous. V was clipped by 0 bases and J by 2 bases, with 8 bases between them. The CDR3 is made up of 14 amino acids. Germline CDR1 and CDR2: SGDLS and YYNGEE. The CDR3 protein is CASSVGLSQETQYF. The CDR3 DNA sequence: TGTGCCAGCAGCGTAGGGCTCTCGCAAGAGACCCAGTACTTC.

This chain connects TRBV4-1 to TRBJ1-4, with 7 bases matching TRBD1. This CDR3 is 15 amino acids long. Looked up from germline, CDR1 is MGHRA and CDR2 is YSYEKL. J lost 8 bases, V lost 4 bases, and 10 bases had no gene match. The CDR3 bases are TGCGCCAGCAGCCTTGGACAGGCGTGGGGCGAAAAACTGTTTTTT. Amino acids: CASSLGQAWGEKLFF.

The V call is TRBV2, the J call TRBJ2-7, with no clear D. The germline V and J ends were trimmed by 4 bases and 4 bases, with 8 bases remaining between them. The CDR3 runs to 12 residues. CDR1 and CDR2 (germline): SNHLY, FYNNEI. The DNA for the CDR3 is TGTGCCAGCAGTGTTAGTATTTACGAGCAGTACTTC. This translates into CASSVSIYEQYF.

The chain joins TRBV4-2 to TRBJ2-5; 14 bases fit TRBD2. The CDR3 is 15 residues long. Germline CDR1 and CDR2: LGHNA and YNFKEQ. Trimming at V came to 2 bases and at J to 11 bases, leaving 7 bases not matched to a gene. CDR3 DNA: TGTGCCAGCAGCCAAACAGGACTAGCGGGGGGCTCTCAGTACTTC. It translates to CASSQTGLAGGSQYF.

The genes are TRBV14 and TRBJ1-1; 9 positions agree with TRBD1. With V trimmed by 1 base and J by 6 bases, 12 bases remained unmatched. Germline lookup yields CDR1 SGHDN and CDR2 FVKESK. This CDR3 is built from 17 residues. The CDR3 region has the DNA TGTGCCAGCAGCCAAGCAGCCGGGACAGGGTTAGACTCTGAAGCTTTCTTT. The encoded protein is CASSQAAGTGLDSEAFF.

This chain joins TRBV2 and TRBJ1-5, with D perhaps matching TRBD1 (5 bases). Trimming took off 5 bases at V and 8 bases at J, with 16 bases between the two ends. The CDR3 loop spans 14 amino acids. Per germline, CDR1 SNHLY and CDR2 FYNNEI. The CDR3, as DNA: TGTGCCAGCAGTAGAGCCCGACTGACAGAGCCCCAGCATTTT. Its translation: CASSRARLTEPQHF. The variable domain in full, completed from reference TRBV2 and TRBJ1-5, reads EPEVTQTPSHQVTQMGQEVILRCVPISNHLYFYWYRQILGQKVEFLVSFYNNEISEKSEIFDDQFSVERPDGSNFTLKIRSTKLEDSAMYFCASSRARLTEPQHFGDGTRLSIL.

The chain has TRBV19 and TRBJ2-1, with 11 bases lining up with TRBD2. The junction had 4 bases not matched to a gene; V was cut back by 4 bases and J by 5 bases. The CDR3 length is 15 residues. Germline V CDR1 and CDR2: LNHDA, SQIVND (reference sequence). The CDR3 DNA reads as TGTGCCAGTAGTACTTCTAGCGGGGGGCACAATGAGCAGTTCTTC. Its translation is CASSTSSGGHNEQFF.

The genes are TRBV6-5 and TRBJ2-5; D perhaps matches TRBD1 (5 bases). Trimming removed 2 bases at V and 8 bases at J, with 15 bases between. The germline CDR1 and CDR2 sequences are MNHEY and SVGAGI. This CDR3 has 14 amino acids. CDR3 protein: CASSYGRAAGTQYF. DNA of the CDR3: TGTGCCAGCAGTTACGGCAGGGCGGCCGGAACCCAGTACTTC.

The chain links TRBV2 to TRBJ2-7; 7 nucleotides align to TRBD1. J gave up 1 base and V 7 bases, and 10 bases lay outside the gene matches. Germline V gives CDR1 SNHLY, CDR2 FYNNEI. The CDR3 is made up of 15 amino acids. In DNA, the CDR3 is TGTGCCAGCAAGGTGTCCGGGACAGTATCCTACGAGCAGTACTTC. It encodes CASKVSGTVSYEQYF.

J is TRBJ2-3 and V is TRBV19, with TRBD1 identical over 10 bases. The germline V gene has CDR1 LNHDA and CDR2 SQIVND (reference sequence). The CDR3 spans 13 residues. The V and J ends lost 10 bases and 5 bases, in that order; junction bases with no gene match: 6. The DNA for the CDR3 is TGTGCCACCTCGGACAGGGGGGGAGATACGCAGTATTTT. Its protein is CATSDRGGDTQYF.

This clone was recorded once. The V call is TRBV6-6, the J call TRBJ1-5, with D possibly matching TRBD1 (6 bases). This CDR3 region has 15 residues. Trimming took 2 bases from V and 1 from J, leaving 9 bases between them. Germline V gene data show CDR1 as MNHNY and CDR2 as SVGAGI (reference sequence). CDR3 nucleotide sequence: TGTGCCAGCAGTTACCAGGGGCAGAGCAATCAGCCCCAGCATTTT. This codes for CASSYQGQSNQPQHF.

J is TRBJ1-6 and V is TRBV30; D may be TRBD1 (5 bases). The V end lost 5 bases, the J end lost 8 bases, and 13 bases lay between the germline ends. The germline V gene has CDR1 GTSNPN and CDR2 SVGIG (reference sequence). There are 13 residues in the CDR3. The CDR3 sequence is CAWEQGGDSPLHF. The CDR3 DNA reads TGTGCCTGGGAACAAGGAGGGGATTCACCCCTCCACTTT. Complete variable domain (other parts from reference TRBV30 and TRBJ1-6): SQTIHQWPATLVQPVGSPLSLECTVEGTSNPNLYWYRQAAGRGLQLLFYSVGIGQISSEVPQNLSASRPQDRQFILSSKKLLLSDSGFYLCAWEQGGDSPLHFGNGTRLTVT.

V is TRBV5-1 and J is TRBJ2-7, with TRBD2 as a possible D gene (5 bases). V lost 3 bases and J lost 6, with 16 bases in between. CDR1 is SGHRS, CDR2 YFSETQ, per germline. CDR3 length: 14 amino acids. The CDR3 loop reads CASSSSPDGLEQYF. The CDR3 coding sequence is TGCGCCAGCAGCTCTAGCCCGGACGGCCTCGAGCAGTACTTC.

This chain links TRBV6-6 with TRBJ1-1, with 10 bases fitting TRBD1. This CDR3 has 14 residues. Germline CDR1 MNHNY, CDR2 SVGAGI (reference sequence). Unmatched junction bases numbered 8, after V lost 6 bases and J lost 7 bases. The CDR3 DNA reads as TGTGCCAGCAGCCCAGGACAGGGGGATGATGAAGCTTTCTTT. This gives the protein CASSPGQGDDEAFF.

V usage is TRBV15 and J usage is TRBJ2-1, with TRBD2 identical over 9 bases. V shed 7 bases and J 0 bases; nucleotides not matched to a gene: 4. Germline V gene data show CDR1 as LNHNV and CDR2 as YYDKDF (reference sequence). The CDR3 is 15 amino acids. The CDR3 loop reads CATTLSGSSYNEQFF. The CDR3 DNA is TGTGCCACCACCCTTAGCGGGAGCTCCTACAATGAGCAGTTCTTC.

This chain links TRBV23-1 with TRBJ2-1; D remains ambiguous. TRBV23-1 qualifies as an ORF whose function is uncertain. The V end lost 4 bases, the J end lost 8 bases, and 9 bases lay between the germline ends. The CDR3 has 12 amino acids. The CDR3 protein is CASSPRVYEQFF. In DNA, the CDR3 is TGCGCCAGCAGTCCACGGGTCTATGAGCAGTTCTTC.

The chain employs TRBV29-1 and TRBJ2-5; 8 bases fit TRBD2. Germline V CDR1 and CDR2: SQVTM, ANQGSEA. J was trimmed by 2 bases and V by 6 bases; bases with no gene match: 2. The CDR3 is 12 residues long. CDR3: CSVGGAQETQYF. The CDR3 DNA follows: TGCAGCGTCGGGGGGGCGCAAGAGACCCAGTACTTC.

This chain connects TRBV23-1 to TRBJ1-4; tentatively, D is TRBD1 (6 bases). Being an ORF, TRBV23-1 has a function that is uncertain. The germline V and J ends were trimmed by 3 bases and 2 bases, with 13 bases remaining between them. This CDR3 is 16 amino acids long. Here the CDR3 reads CASSHLQGTTNEKLFF. As DNA, the CDR3 is TGCGCCAGCAGTCACCTACAGGGAACCACTAATGAAAAACTGTTTTTT.

CDR3 sequence: CASSQGLAGSATDTQYF. The CDR3 coding sequence is TGTGCCAGCAGCCAGGGACTAGCGGGCTCGGCAACAGATACGCAGTATTTT. The chain recombines TRBV4-2 with TRBJ2-3; 12 bases are a match to TRBD2. The J segment lost 3 bases and the V segment lost 3 bases, leaving 7 bases of the junction unmatched. Germline CDR1 LGHNA, CDR2 YNFKEQ. This CDR3 spans 17 amino acids.

J is TRBJ1-6 and V is TRBV2; D is undetermined. V lost 5 bases and J lost 0, with 8 bases in between. CDR1 is SNHLY and CDR2 is FYNNEI in the germline V gene. CDR3 length: 15 amino acids. CDR3 protein: CASSSTVSYNSPLHF. CDR3 DNA sequence: TGTGCCAGCAGTTCCACAGTCTCCTATAATTCACCCCTCCACTTT.

In this sample, this clone turned up a few times. The chain employs TRBV9 and TRBJ2-5, with 7 nucleotides matching TRBD1. The CDR3 spans 16 residues. V gave up 2 bases and J gave up 1 base; unmatched junction bases: 8. Looked up from germline, CDR1 is SGDLS and CDR2 is YYNGEE. The CDR3 nucleotides read TGTGCCAGCAGCGTCGGTAGGGGGCGAGTCCAAGAGACCCAGTACTTC. Its translation is CASSVGRGRVQETQYF.

This clone has just one count. One junction end disagrees with the germline gene, perhaps due to a read error. V gene TRBV7-9 combines with J gene TRBJ1-1; 7 nucleotides align to TRBD1. The CDR3 has 13 amino acids. In germline, CDR1 is SEHNR, CDR2 FQNEAQ (reference sequence). The CDR3 loop reads CSSSLQGKTEAFF. Written as DNA, the CDR3 is TGTTCCAGCAGCTTACAGGGGAAAACTGAAGCTTTCTTT.

This chain links TRBV6-1 with TRBJ2-3, with D possibly being TRBD2 (5 bases). Per germline, CDR1 MNHNS and CDR2 SASEGT. The V and J ends lost 0 bases and 2 bases respectively, with 12 bases between them. This CDR3 has 16 amino acids. As DNA, the CDR3 is TGTGCCAGCAGTGAAGCTAGGACTCGCCACACAGATACGCAGTATTTT. Protein sequence: CASSEARTRHTDTQYF.

In this sample, this clone turned up a few times. This chain links TRBV23-1 with TRBJ2-3; no firm D call. TRBV23-1 is an open reading frame whose function is uncertain. V dropped 1 base and J dropped 4 bases, with 15 bases sitting between them. The CDR3 runs 16 residues. The CDR3 region has the DNA TGCGCCAGCAGTCAATATCCCTCATGTAGTTCAGATACGCAGTATTTT. It translates to CASSQYPSCSSDTQYF.

A single count supports this clone. The V and J genes are TRBV27 and TRBJ1-1; maybe TRBD1 (5 bases). The CDR3 extends over 14 amino acids. In germline, CDR1 is MNHEY, CDR2 SMNVEV (reference sequence). The V and J ends lost 8 bases and 4 bases respectively, with 17 bases between them. The CDR3, as DNA: TGTGCCAGCGGACGTGACAGAGGTACCACTGAAGCTTTCTTT. Its protein is CASGRDRGTTEAFF.

The gene calls are TRBV7-6 and TRBJ2-1, with 7 bases lining up with TRBD1. The CDR3 consists of 16 residues. Germline CDR1 is SGHVS and CDR2 is FNYEAQ. Trimming cost V 5 bases and J 0 bases; bases outside gene matches: 7. The CDR3 reads CASSPPTGSSYNEQFF. As DNA, the CDR3 is TGTGCCAGCAGCCCACCGACAGGGAGCTCCTACAATGAGCAGTTCTTC.

The chain uses TRBV6-4 and TRBJ2-1; D is uncertain. This CDR3 has 13 amino acids. CDR1 and CDR2 (germline): MRHNA, SNTAGT. The V end lost 5 bases, the J end lost 0 bases, and 5 bases lay between the germline ends. The CDR3 loop is CASSTDSYNEQFF. Here the CDR3 DNA reads TGTGCCAGCAGTACAGACTCCTACAATGAGCAGTTCTTC.

V gene TRBV6-5 combines with J gene TRBJ2-2, with D perhaps matching TRBD1 (5 bases). Germline V gene sequence: CDR1 MNHEY, CDR2 SVGAGI. The CDR3 length is 13 residues. V lost 5 bases and J 6 bases, leaving 10 bases between the germline ends. As DNA, the CDR3 is TGTGCCAGCAGTCAGGGTAGTGCCGGGGAGCTGTTTTTT. Translation: CASSQGSAGELFF.

The rearrangement uses TRBV6-5 and TRBJ1-2, with 9 bases fitting TRBD1. This CDR3 has 15 amino acids. With 4 bases clipped from V and 6 bases from J, the junction kept 9 bases outside the gene matches. CDR1 is MNHEY and CDR2 is SVGAGI in the germline V gene. CDR3 region: CASSSNRGRGDGYTF. The CDR3 DNA reads as TGTGCCAGCAGTTCCAACAGGGGGCGGGGGGATGGCTACACCTTC.

This rearrangement joins TRBV6-1 to TRBJ1-3; D not certain. V lost 2 bases and J lost 8, with 10 bases in between. The germline CDR1 and CDR2 sequences are MNHNS and SASEGT. The CDR3 is made up of 13 amino acids. CDR3 loop: CASSEINLDTIYF. The CDR3 DNA reads as TGTGCCAGCAGTGAAATAAATTTAGACACCATATATTTT.

V and J are TRBV6-1 and TRBJ2-7, with 8 bases matching TRBD1. Trimming at V came to 5 bases and at J to 0 bases, leaving 6 bases not matched to a gene. Looked up from germline, CDR1 is MNHNS and CDR2 is SASEGT. The CDR3 has 15 amino acids. CDR3 sequence: CASSSRDRSSYEQYF. For the CDR3, the DNA is TGTGCCAGCAGTTCTCGGGACAGGAGCTCCTACGAGCAGTACTTC.